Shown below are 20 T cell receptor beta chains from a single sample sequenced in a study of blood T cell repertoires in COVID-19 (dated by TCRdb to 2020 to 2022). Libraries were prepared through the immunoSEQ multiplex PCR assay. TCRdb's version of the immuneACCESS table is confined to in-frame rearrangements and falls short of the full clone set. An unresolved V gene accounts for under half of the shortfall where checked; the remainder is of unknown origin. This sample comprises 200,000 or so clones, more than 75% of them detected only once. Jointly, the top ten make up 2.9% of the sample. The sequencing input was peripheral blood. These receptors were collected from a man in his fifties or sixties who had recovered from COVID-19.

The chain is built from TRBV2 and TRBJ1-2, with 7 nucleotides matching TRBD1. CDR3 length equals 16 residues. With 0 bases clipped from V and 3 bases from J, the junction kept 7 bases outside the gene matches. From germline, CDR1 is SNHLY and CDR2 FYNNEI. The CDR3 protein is CASSEAYRGVDYGYTF. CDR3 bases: TGTGCCAGCAGTGAAGCGTACAGGGGAGTTGACTATGGCTACACCTTC.

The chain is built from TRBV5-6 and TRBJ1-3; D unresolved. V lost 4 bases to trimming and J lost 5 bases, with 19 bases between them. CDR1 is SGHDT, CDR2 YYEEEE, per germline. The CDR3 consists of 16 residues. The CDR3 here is CASSPDAGGRRNTIYF. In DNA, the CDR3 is TGTGCCAGCAGCCCGGACGCCGGCGGGCGGAGAAACACCATATATTTT. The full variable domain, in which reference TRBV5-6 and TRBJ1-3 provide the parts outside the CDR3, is DAGVTQSPTHLIKTRGQQVTLRCSPKSGHDTVSWYQQALGQGPQFIFQYYEEEERQRGNFPDRFSGHQFPNYSSELNVNALLLGDSALYLCASSPDAGGRRNTIYFGEGSWLTVV.

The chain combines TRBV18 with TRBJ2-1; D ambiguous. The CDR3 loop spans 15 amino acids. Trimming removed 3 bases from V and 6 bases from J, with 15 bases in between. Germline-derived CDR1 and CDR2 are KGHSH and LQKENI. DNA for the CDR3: TGTGCCAGCTCACCTGGCCACCAAACCCCCAATGAGCAGTTCTTC. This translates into CASSPGHQTPNEQFF.

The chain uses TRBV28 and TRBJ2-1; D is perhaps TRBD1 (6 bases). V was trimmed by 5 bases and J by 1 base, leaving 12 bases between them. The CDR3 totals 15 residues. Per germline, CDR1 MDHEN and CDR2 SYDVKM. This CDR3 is CASSRQELSYNEQFF. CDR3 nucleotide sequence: TGTGCCAGCAGTCGACAGGAACTATCCTACAATGAGCAGTTCTTC.

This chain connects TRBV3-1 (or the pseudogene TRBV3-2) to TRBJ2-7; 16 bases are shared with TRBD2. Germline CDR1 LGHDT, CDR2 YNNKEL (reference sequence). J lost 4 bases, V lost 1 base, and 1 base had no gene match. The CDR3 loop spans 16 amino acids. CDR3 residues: CASSQGGLAGGYEQYF. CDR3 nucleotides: TGTGCCAGCAGCCAAGGGGGACTAGCGGGAGGGTACGAGCAGTACTTC.

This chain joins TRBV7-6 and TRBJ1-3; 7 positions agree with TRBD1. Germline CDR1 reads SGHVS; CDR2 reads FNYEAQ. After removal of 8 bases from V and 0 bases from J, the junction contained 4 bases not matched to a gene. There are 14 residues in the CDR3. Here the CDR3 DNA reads TGTGCCAGCGGCAAGGGGGCCTCTGGAAACACCATATATTTT. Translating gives CASGKGASGNTIYF.

CDR3: CASSLVLLAASSYEQYF. DNA of the CDR3: TGTGCCAGCAGCTTAGTACTACTAGCGGCAAGCTCCTACGAGCAGTACTTC. V gene TRBV11-2 combines with J gene TRBJ2-7, with 8 bases matching TRBD2. Germline assignment: CDR1 SGHAT and CDR2 FQNNGV. The CDR3 covers 17 residues. The ends lost 1 base at V and 0 bases at J; junction bases unmatched: 8.

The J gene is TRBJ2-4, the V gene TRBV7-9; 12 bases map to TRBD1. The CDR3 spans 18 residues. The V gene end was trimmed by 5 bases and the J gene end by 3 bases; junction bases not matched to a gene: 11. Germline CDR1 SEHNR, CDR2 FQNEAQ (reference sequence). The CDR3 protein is CASSHGTGGLLGKNIQYF. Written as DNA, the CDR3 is TGTGCCAGCAGCCATGGGACAGGGGGCCTCTTGGGCAAAAACATTCAGTACTTC.

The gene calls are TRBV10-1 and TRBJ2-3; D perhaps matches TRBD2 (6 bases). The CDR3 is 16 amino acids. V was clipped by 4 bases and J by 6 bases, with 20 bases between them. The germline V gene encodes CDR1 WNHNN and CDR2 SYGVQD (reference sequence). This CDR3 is CASSATGTLKRDTQYF. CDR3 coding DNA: TGCGCCAGCAGTGCTACCGGGACTCTTAAACGGGATACGCAGTATTTT.

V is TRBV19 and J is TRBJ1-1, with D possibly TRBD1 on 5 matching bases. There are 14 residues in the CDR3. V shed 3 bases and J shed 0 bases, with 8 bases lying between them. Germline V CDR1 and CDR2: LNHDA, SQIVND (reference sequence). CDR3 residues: CASSIPTVNTEAFF. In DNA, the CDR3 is TGTGCCAGTAGTATCCCGACAGTGAACACTGAAGCTTTCTTT.

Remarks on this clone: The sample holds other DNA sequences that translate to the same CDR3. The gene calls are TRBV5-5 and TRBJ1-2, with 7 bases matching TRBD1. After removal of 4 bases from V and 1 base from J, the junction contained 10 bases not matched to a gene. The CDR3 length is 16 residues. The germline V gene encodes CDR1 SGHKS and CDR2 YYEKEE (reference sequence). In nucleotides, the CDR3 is TGTGCCAGCAGCCTGTCCGTGGGGACAGTTAACTATGGCTACACCTTC. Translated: CASSLSVGTVNYGYTF.

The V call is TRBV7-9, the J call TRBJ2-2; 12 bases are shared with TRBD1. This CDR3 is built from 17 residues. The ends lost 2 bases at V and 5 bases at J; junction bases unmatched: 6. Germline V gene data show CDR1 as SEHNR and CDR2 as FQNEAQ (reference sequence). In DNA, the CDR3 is TGTGCCAGCAGCTTAAGGGACAGGGGGCCCCTTACCGGGGAGCTGTTTTTT. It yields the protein CASSLRDRGPLTGELFF.

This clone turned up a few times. CDR3 sequence: CASSFLALTSENEQFF. The DNA for the CDR3 is TGCGCCAGCAGCTTCCTAGCGCTAACCTCGGAGAATGAGCAGTTCTTC. This chain joins TRBV5-1 and TRBJ2-1; tentative D call: TRBD2 (6 bases). V gave up 2 bases and J gave up 7 bases, with 19 bases separating them. The CDR3 is made up of 16 amino acids. Germline CDR1 is SGHRS and CDR2 is YFSETQ.

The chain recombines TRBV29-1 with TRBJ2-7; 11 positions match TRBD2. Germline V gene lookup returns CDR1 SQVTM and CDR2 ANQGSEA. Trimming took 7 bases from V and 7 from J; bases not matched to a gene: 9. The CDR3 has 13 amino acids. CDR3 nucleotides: TGCAGCGCTACTAGCGGGAGAAACAGAGAGCAGTACTTC. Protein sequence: CSATSGRNREQYF.

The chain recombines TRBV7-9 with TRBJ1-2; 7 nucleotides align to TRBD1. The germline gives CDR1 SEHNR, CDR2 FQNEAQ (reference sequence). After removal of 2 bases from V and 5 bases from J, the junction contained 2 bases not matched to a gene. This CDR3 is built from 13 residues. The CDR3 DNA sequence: TGTGCCAGCAGCTTAAGGGACAGTTATGGCTACACCTTC. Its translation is CASSLRDSYGYTF.

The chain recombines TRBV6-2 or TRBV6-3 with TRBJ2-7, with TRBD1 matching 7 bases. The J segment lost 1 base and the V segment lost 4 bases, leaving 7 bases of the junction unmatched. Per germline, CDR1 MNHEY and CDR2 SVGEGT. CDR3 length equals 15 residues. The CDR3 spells CASSFFRTGSYEQYF. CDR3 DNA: TGTGCCAGCAGTTTCTTCAGGACAGGATCCTACGAGCAGTACTTC.

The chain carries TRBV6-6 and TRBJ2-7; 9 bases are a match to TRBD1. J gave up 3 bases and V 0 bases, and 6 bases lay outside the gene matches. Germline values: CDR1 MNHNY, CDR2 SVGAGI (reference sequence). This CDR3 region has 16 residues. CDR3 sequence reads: CASSYSTGGTHYEQYF. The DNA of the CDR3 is TGTGCCAGCAGTTACTCGACAGGGGGTACTCACTACGAGCAGTACTTC.

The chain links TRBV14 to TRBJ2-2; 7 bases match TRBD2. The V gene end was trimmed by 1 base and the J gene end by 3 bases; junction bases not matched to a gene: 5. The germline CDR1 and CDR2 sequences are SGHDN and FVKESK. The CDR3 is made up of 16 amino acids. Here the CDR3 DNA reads TGTGCCAGCAGCCAAGCGGGACTATTTTACACCGGGGAGCTGTTTTTT. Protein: CASSQAGLFYTGELFF.

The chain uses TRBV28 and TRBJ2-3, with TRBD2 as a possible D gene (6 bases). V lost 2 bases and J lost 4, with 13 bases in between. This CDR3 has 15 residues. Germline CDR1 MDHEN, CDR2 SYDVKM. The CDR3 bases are TGTGCCAGCAGTTTAGCGGGGAATAGGGCAGATACGCAGTATTTT. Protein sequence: CASSLAGNRADTQYF.

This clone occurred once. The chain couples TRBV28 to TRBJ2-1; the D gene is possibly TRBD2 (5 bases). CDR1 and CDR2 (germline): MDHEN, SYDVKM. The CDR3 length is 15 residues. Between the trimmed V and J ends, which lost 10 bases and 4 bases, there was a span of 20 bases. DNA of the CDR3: TGTGCCACCTTAGACCGGGCCCGGAGGTACAATGAGCAGTTCTTC. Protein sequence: CATLDRARRYNEQFF.